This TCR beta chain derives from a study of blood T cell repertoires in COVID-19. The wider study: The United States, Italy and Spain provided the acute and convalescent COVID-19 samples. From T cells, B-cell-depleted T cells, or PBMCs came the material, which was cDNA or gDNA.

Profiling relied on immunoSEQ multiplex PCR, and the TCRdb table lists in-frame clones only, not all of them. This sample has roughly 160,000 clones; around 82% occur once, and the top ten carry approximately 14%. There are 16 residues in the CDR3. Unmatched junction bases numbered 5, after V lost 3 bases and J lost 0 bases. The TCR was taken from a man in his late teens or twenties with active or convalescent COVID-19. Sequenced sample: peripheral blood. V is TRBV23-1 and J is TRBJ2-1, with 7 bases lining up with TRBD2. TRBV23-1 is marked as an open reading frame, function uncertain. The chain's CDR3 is CASSHSGSVSYNEQFF. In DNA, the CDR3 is TGCGCCAGCAGTCATAGCGGGTCGGTCTCCTACAATGAGCAGTTCTTC.